These T cell receptor beta chains were read from a single sample in a study of cytomegalovirus exposure and HLA in healthy donors. Sequencing was performed with immunoSEQ multiplex PCR; in TCRdb, only in-frame clones are kept and a portion is missing. This sample has about 37,000 clones, with over 70% found just once. Sequenced: PBMCs. The receptors here all came from a man younger than 40 in good health and CMV-seronegative. The CDR3 runs from the conserved cysteine through the conserved F or W. The D gene is left open where the match is weak. Clone size is given for some rows only: seen once, a few or many times, or a class if the clone is expanded.

D gene: TRBD2; clone size: -; J gene: TRBJ2-3; V gene: TRBV29-1; CDR3 DNA: TGCAGCGTGGGTACTAGCCTAGCGGGGCGCACAGATACGCAGTATTTT; CDR3 protein: CSVGTSLAGRTDTQYF
D gene: -; clone size: -; J gene: TRBJ1-3; V gene: TRBV5-1; CDR3 DNA: TGCGCCAGCAGCTCAGCAGGTGCCTCTGGAAACACCATATATTTT; CDR3 protein: CASSSAGASGNTIYF
D gene: -; clone size: -; J gene: TRBJ1-5; V gene: TRBV28; CDR3 DNA: TGTGCCAGCAGTTCCTCGAACAGGGTCGGGCAGCCCCAGCATTTT; CDR3 protein: CASSSSNRVGQPQHF
D gene: TRBD2; clone size: -; J gene: TRBJ2-3; V gene: TRBV5-5; CDR3 DNA: TGTGCCAGCAGCTTGATGACAGCGGGGCCAGATACGCAGTATTTT; CDR3 protein: CASSLMTAGPDTQYF
D gene: TRBD2; clone size: -; J gene: TRBJ2-3; V gene: TRBV7-3; CDR3 DNA: TGTGCCAGCAGCTTAATGGCTAGCGGGGTGAGGGGCACAGATACGCAGTATTTT; CDR3 protein: CASSLMASGVRGTDTQYF
D gene: -; clone size: -; J gene: TRBJ1-5; V gene: TRBV11-2; CDR3 DNA: TGTGCCAGCAGCTTAGTGGGAGGCAATCAGCCCCAGCATTTT; CDR3 protein: CASSLVGGNQPQHF
D gene: -; clone size: -; J gene: TRBJ2-7; V gene: TRBV29-1; CDR3 DNA: TGCAGCGTCCGCTTTGGAGGGGTCGAGCAGTACTTC; CDR3 protein: CSVRFGGVEQYF
D gene: -; clone size: few; J gene: TRBJ2-7; V gene: TRBV7-9; CDR3 DNA: TGTGCCAGCAGCTTGCAGTCTTACTACGAGCAGTACTTC; CDR3 protein: CASSLQSYYEQYF
D gene: -; clone size: few; J gene: TRBJ2-3; V gene: TRBV7-9; CDR3 DNA: TGTGCCAGCAGGCGGCCTCAGGGGTCAGATACGCAGTATTTT; CDR3 protein: CASRRPQGSDTQYF
D gene: TRBD2; clone size: -; J gene: TRBJ2-1; V gene: TRBV28; CDR3 DNA: TGTGCCAGCAGACCTGGACTAGCGGGAGTGTTAGATGAGCAGTTCTTC; CDR3 protein: CASRPGLAGVLDEQFF
D gene: -; clone size: -; J gene: TRBJ2-4; V gene: TRBV4-2; CDR3 DNA: TGTGCCAGCAGCCAAGAGTGGGGCCGCGCTTTCATTCAGTACTTC; CDR3 protein: CASSQEWGRAFIQYF
D gene: -; clone size: -; J gene: TRBJ2-5; V gene: TRBV21-1; CDR3 DNA: TGTGCCAGCAGCACACAGGGGGCTTCAGAGACCCAGTACTTC; CDR3 protein: CASSTQGASETQYF
D gene: -; clone size: -; J gene: TRBJ2-5; V gene: TRBV25-1; CDR3 DNA: TGTGCCAGCAGCAAGCGGAGAGGGAACGGCCCGGAGACCCAGTACTTC; CDR3 protein: CASSKRRGNGPETQYF
D gene: TRBD1; clone size: -; J gene: TRBJ2-7; V gene: TRBV28; CDR3 DNA: TGTGCCAGCAGTGAGGGACAGGGGGGCTACGAGCAGTACTTC; CDR3 protein: CASSEGQGGYEQYF
D gene: -; clone size: -; J gene: TRBJ1-1; V gene: TRBV4-2; CDR3 DNA: TGTGCCAGCAGCCAGGCAGGGATGAACACTGAAGCTTTCTTT; CDR3 protein: CASSQAGMNTEAFF
D gene: TRBD2; clone size: -; J gene: TRBJ2-7; V gene: TRBV7-9; CDR3 DNA: TGTGCCAGCAGCTTAGCGCACGGGGGACTAGCCCACGAGCAGTACTTC; CDR3 protein: CASSLAHGGLAHEQYF
D gene: -; clone size: -; J gene: TRBJ2-7; V gene: TRBV2; CDR3 DNA: TGTGCCAGCTGGCTAGCGCACTCCTACGAGCAGTACTTC; CDR3 protein: CASWLAHSYEQYF
D gene: -; clone size: few; J gene: TRBJ1-1; V gene: TRBV19; CDR3 DNA: TGTGCCAGTAGTGCGAGTTCCATGAACACTGAAGCTTTCTTT; CDR3 protein: CASSASSMNTEAFF
D gene: -; clone size: once; J gene: TRBJ2-4; V gene: TRBV21-1; CDR3 DNA: TGTGCCAGCAGCAATCTTCATGGACAGTCCCTAGCCAAAAACATTCAGTACTTC; CDR3 protein: CASSNLHGQSLAKNIQYF
D gene: TRBD1; clone size: -; J gene: TRBJ2-7; V gene: TRBV28; CDR3 DNA: TGTGCCAGCAGTCCGACTGACAGGGAAACCTACGAGCAGTACTTC; CDR3 protein: CASSPTDRETYEQYF
D gene: -; clone size: -; J gene: TRBJ2-7; V gene: TRBV7-9; CDR3 DNA: TGTGCCAGCAGCTTAAGCGGCAGTCCCTACGAGCAGTACTTC; CDR3 protein: CASSLSGSPYEQYF
D gene: -; clone size: few; J gene: TRBJ2-7; V gene: TRBV4-1; CDR3 DNA: TGCGCCAGCAGCCAAGCTACTAGCTCCTACGAGCAGTACTTC; CDR3 protein: CASSQATSSYEQYF
D gene: TRBD2; clone size: -; J gene: TRBJ2-5; V gene: TRBV6-4; CDR3 DNA: TGTGCCAGCGCAGCGGGGGCCGGTAGCCAAGAGACCCAGTACTTC; CDR3 protein: CASAAGAGSQETQYF
D gene: -; clone size: -; J gene: TRBJ1-1; V gene: TRBV19; CDR3 DNA: TGTGCCAGTAGGGAATACCATACAGGGCTGCCTGAAGCTTTCTTT; CDR3 protein: CASREYHTGLPEAFF
D gene: TRBD2; clone size: -; J gene: TRBJ2-3; V gene: TRBV2; CDR3 DNA: TGTGCCAGCAGTGACACTAGCGGGGTCACAGATACGCAGTATTTT; CDR3 protein: CASSDTSGVTDTQYF
D gene: -; clone size: -; J gene: TRBJ2-2; V gene: TRBV28; CDR3 DNA: TGTGCCAGCGTACTCAGTTGGGACTCCCCTAGGGAGCTGTTTTTT; CDR3 protein: CASVLSWDSPRELFF
D gene: -; clone size: once; J gene: TRBJ2-7; V gene: TRBV25-1; CDR3 DNA: TGTGCCAGCAGTGGGTCAGGGATGTGGCTCGAGCAGTACTTC; CDR3 protein: CASSGSGMWLEQYF
D gene: TRBD1; clone size: -; J gene: TRBJ1-4; V gene: TRBV15; CDR3 DNA: TGTGCCACCAGCAGAAACCGGGACAGGGGGCTCCGCGAAAAACTGTTTTTT; CDR3 protein: CATSRNRDRGLREKLFF
D gene: TRBD2; clone size: -; J gene: TRBJ2-7; V gene: TRBV6-5; CDR3 DNA: TGTGCCAGCCGGGCGGGAGGGTTCTACGAGCAGTACTTC; CDR3 protein: CASRAGGFYEQYF
D gene: TRBD2; clone size: -; J gene: TRBJ2-5; V gene: TRBV6-1; CDR3 DNA: TGTGCCAGCAGCGGACTAGCGGGGGGCGGGGAGACCCAGTACTTC; CDR3 protein: CASSGLAGGGETQYF
D gene: TRBD1; clone size: -; J gene: TRBJ2-7; V gene: TRBV29-1; CDR3 DNA: TGCAGCGTTGTTGGACAGGGGCTTTACGAGCAGTACTTC; CDR3 protein: CSVVGQGLYEQYF
D gene: -; clone size: once; J gene: TRBJ1-5; V gene: TRBV28; CDR3 DNA: TGTGCCAGCATTCGGTACGGTAGCAATCAGCCCCAGCATTTT; CDR3 protein: CASIRYGSNQPQHF
D gene: TRBD2; clone size: -; J gene: TRBJ2-7; V gene: TRBV2; CDR3 DNA: TGTGCCAGCAAGCTAGCGGGGGCCTCCTACGAGCAGTACTTC; CDR3 protein: CASKLAGASYEQYF
D gene: -; clone size: -; J gene: TRBJ2-7; V gene: TRBV20-1; CDR3 DNA: TGCAGTGCTAGAGATCAGTACGAGCAGTACTTC; CDR3 protein: CSARDQYEQYF
D gene: TRBD2; clone size: -; J gene: TRBJ2-3; V gene: TRBV5-1; CDR3 DNA: TGCGCCAGCAGCTTGGGGGCTAGCGGGATAGCTGGAGATACGCAGTATTTT; CDR3 protein: CASSLGASGIAGDTQYF
D gene: -; clone size: -; J gene: TRBJ1-4; V gene: TRBV2; CDR3 DNA: TGTGCCAGCAGCACGGGAGGGAAACTGTTTTTT; CDR3 protein: CASSTGGKLFF
D gene: -; clone size: -; J gene: TRBJ1-1; V gene: TRBV10-3; CDR3 DNA: TGTGCCATCAGGATGGACAGTAGGAACACTGAAGCTTTCTTT; CDR3 protein: CAIRMDSRNTEAFF
D gene: -; clone size: -; J gene: TRBJ2-1; V gene: TRBV2; CDR3 DNA: TGTGCCAGCAAACTAGCTCTTTACAATGAGCAGTTCTTC; CDR3 protein: CASKLALYNEQFF
D gene: -; clone size: few; J gene: TRBJ2-7; V gene: TRBV4-1; CDR3 DNA: TGCGCCAGCAGCCCGACTACGACCGGAACCTACGAGCAGTACTTC; CDR3 protein: CASSPTTTGTYEQYF
D gene: -; clone size: -; J gene: TRBJ2-7; V gene: TRBV5-4; CDR3 DNA: TGTGCCAGCAGCCCCCCGGGACTCACGGAGGGGGAGCAGTACTTC; CDR3 protein: CASSPPGLTEGEQYF
D gene: -; clone size: -; J gene: TRBJ2-2; V gene: TRBV9; CDR3 DNA: TGTGCCAGCAGCGTAGTTGGAGGGGCGAGGGGGGAGCTGTTTTTT; CDR3 protein: CASSVVGGARGELFF
D gene: -; clone size: -; J gene: TRBJ2-1; V gene: TRBV27; CDR3 DNA: TGTGCCAGCAGTGCCCCGCCTAACTACAATGAGCAGTTCTTC; CDR3 protein: CASSAPPNYNEQFF